A single sample gave rise to the 13 T cell receptor beta chains below, sequenced in a study of T-cell memory formation after mild COVID-19. TCRdb itself ran the 5' RACE reads through MiXCR, one entry per CDR3 protein. The sample consists of hundreds of thousands of distinct CDR3 sequences, over 15% of them appearing once. Material for sequencing was PBMCs or a T cell subset sorted from them (not recorded which). The receptors originated from an adult woman who had mild COVID-19 (a few samples of this study predate the infection). Cell type and time point are not known.

The table lists this clonotype with a few counts. The chain carries TRBV6-2 or TRBV6-3 and TRBJ1-1, with D uncertain. Trimming removed 7 bases at V and 0 bases at J, with 9 bases between. From germline, CDR1 is MNHEY and CDR2 SVGEGT. The CDR3 consists of 13 residues. This CDR3 is CASMVQMNTEAFF. CDR3 DNA: TGTGCCAGCATGGTGCAGATGAACACTGAAGCTTTCTTT.

This clonotype showed up just a few times. This rearrangement joins TRBV6-5 to TRBJ2-7, with D unresolved. The CDR3 is 14 residues long. Per germline, CDR1 MNHEY and CDR2 SVGAGI. Trimming stripped 2 bases from V and 0 bases from J, with 8 bases between. The CDR3 DNA reads TGTGCCAGCAGTTACGGCCAGGTCTCCTACGAGCAGTACTTC. It translates to CASSYGQVSYEQYF.

This clonotype was detected once. The chain uses TRBV2 and TRBJ1-1; TRBD1 matches at 7 bases. The CDR3 is made up of 16 amino acids. Germline V gene data show CDR1 as SNHLY and CDR2 as FYNNEI. The ends lost 8 bases at V and 3 bases at J; junction bases unmatched: 15. The CDR3 protein is CASDGTRQGGYTEAFF. As DNA, the CDR3 is TGTGCCAGCGACGGGACTAGACAGGGTGGGTACACTGAAGCTTTCTTT. Supplemented by reference TRBV2 and TRBJ1-1, the full variable domain reads EPEVTQTPSHQVTQMGQEVILRCVPISNHLYFYWYRQILGQKVEFLVSFYNNEISEKSEIFDDQFSVERPDGSNFTLKIRSTKLEDSAMYFCASDGTRQGGYTEAFFGQGTRLTVV.

The sample holds a few counts of this clonotype. V usage is TRBV14 and J usage is TRBJ2-2; TRBD1 aligns across 7 bases. Germline V gene data show CDR1 as SGHDN and CDR2 as FVKESK. Trimming at V came to 0 bases and at J to 7 bases, leaving 14 bases not matched to a gene. This CDR3 has 18 residues. In DNA form, the CDR3 reads TGTGCCAGCAGCCAAGATTGGGGACAGATGGGCCTCATCGGGGAGCTGTTTTTT. Amino acid sequence: CASSQDWGQMGLIGELFF.

This clonotype was counted a few times. The V and J genes are TRBV6-2 or TRBV6-3 and TRBJ2-1, with 8 bases fitting TRBD1. V lost 5 bases, J lost 1 base, and 7 bases stayed unmatched. Germline V CDR1 and CDR2: MNHEY, SVGEGT. This CDR3 spans 16 amino acids. CDR3 nucleotides: TGTGCCAGCAGTCGGTGGACAGGGCCATCCTACAATGAGCAGTTCTTC. It translates to CASSRWTGPSYNEQFF.

There are a few counts of this clonotype. The rearrangement uses TRBV12-3 or TRBV12-4 and TRBJ1-1, with TRBD1 matching over 8 bases. The CDR3 is made up of 14 amino acids. The V and J ends lost 4 bases and 3 bases, in that order; junction bases with no gene match: 4. CDR3 DNA: TGTGCCAGCAGTTCGGACAGGGTATACACTGAAGCTTTCTTT. Protein sequence: CASSSDRVYTEAFF.

The table lists this clonotype with a few counts. This chain joins TRBV11-2 and TRBJ2-3; 11 positions agree with TRBD2. The CDR3 extends over 19 amino acids. V lost 0 bases to trimming and J lost 2 bases; unmatched junction nucleotides: 10. CDR1 is SGHAT, CDR2 FQNNGV, per germline. The DNA of the CDR3 is TGTGCCAGCAGCTTAGATAGGGAGACTAGCGGGATAAACACAGATACGCAGTATTTT. Its translation is CASSLDRETSGINTDTQYF.

There are many counts of this clonotype. The chain recombines TRBV7-3 with TRBJ1-1; no firm D call. From germline, CDR1 is SGHTA and CDR2 FQGTGA. The CDR3 covers 14 residues. Deletions cut 2 bases from V and 0 bases from J, with 7 bases between. The CDR3 region has the DNA TGTGCCAGCAGCTTAGAACCCATGAACACTGAAGCTTTCTTT. It translates to CASSLEPMNTEAFF.

This chain links TRBV19 with TRBJ2-1; 11 nucleotides line up with TRBD2. Germline CDR1 LNHDA, CDR2 SQIVND (reference sequence). This CDR3 region has 15 residues. V trimming: 7 bases; J trimming: 4 bases; junction bases outside the gene matches: 6. CDR3 loop: CASTTGTSGYNEQFF. CDR3 nucleotides: TGTGCCAGTACGACCGGGACTAGCGGATACAATGAGCAGTTCTTC.

The V call is TRBV4-2, the J call TRBJ1-2; TRBD1 agrees at 7 bases. After removal of 5 bases from V and 7 bases from J, the junction contained 7 bases not matched to a gene. CDR1 is LGHNA, CDR2 YNFKEQ, per germline. The CDR3 is 13 residues long. The CDR3: CASSEQGIAGYTF. The CDR3 DNA reads as TGTGCCAGCAGCGAACAGGGGATCGCTGGCTACACCTTC.

This chain links TRBV4-2 with TRBJ2-1, with 14 bases fitting TRBD2. The CDR3 totals 17 residues. V was pared by 1 base and J by 6 bases, with 5 bases of the junction left unmatched. The germline V gene encodes CDR1 LGHNA and CDR2 YNFKEQ. CDR3: CASSQARLAGGRNEQFF. The CDR3 bases are TGTGCCAGCAGCCAAGCCCGACTAGCGGGAGGGCGCAATGAGCAGTTCTTC.

The sample holds many counts of this clonotype. One end of the junction is discordant with germline, which a read error may explain. V and J are TRBV5-1 and TRBJ2-3; D call uncertain. This CDR3 has 12 residues. Germline V lookup: CDR1 SGHRS, CDR2 YFSETQ. This CDR3 is CASSGSTDTQYF. In DNA form, the CDR3 reads TGTGCCAGCAGTGGTAGCACAGATACGCAGTATTTT.

This clonotype was seen only a few times. The chain employs TRBV27 and TRBJ2-1; 10 nucleotides line up with TRBD2. Germline V gives CDR1 MNHEY, CDR2 SMNVEV (reference sequence). The junction had 13 bases not matched to a gene; V was cut back by 2 bases and J by 3 bases. The CDR3 spans 19 residues. In DNA, the CDR3 is TGTGCCAGCAGTTTAGGGTGGGCTAGCGGGAGTCCTTTCTACAATGAGCAGTTCTTC. Translation gives CASSLGWASGSPFYNEQFF.